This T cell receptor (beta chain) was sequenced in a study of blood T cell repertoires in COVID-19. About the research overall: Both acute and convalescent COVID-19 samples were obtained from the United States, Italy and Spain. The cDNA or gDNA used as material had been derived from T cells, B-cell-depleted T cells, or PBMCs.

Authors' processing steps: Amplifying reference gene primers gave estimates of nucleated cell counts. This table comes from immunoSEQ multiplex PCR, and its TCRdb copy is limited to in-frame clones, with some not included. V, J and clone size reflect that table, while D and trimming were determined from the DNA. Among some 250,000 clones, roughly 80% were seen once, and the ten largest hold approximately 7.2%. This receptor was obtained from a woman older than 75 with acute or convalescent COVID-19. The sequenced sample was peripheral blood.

The DNA for the CDR3 is TGTGCCAGCAGCCAAGTCGACAGGGATAATTCACCCCTCCACTTT. It encodes CASSQVDRDNSPLHF. The gene calls are TRBV4-2 and TRBJ1-6, with 7 bases identical to TRBD1. Trimming removed 1 base from V and 5 bases from J; junction bases left unmatched: 2. The length of the CDR3 is 15 residues. Germline CDR1 and CDR2: LGHNA and YNFKEQ.